The entry that follows covers one T cell receptor (beta chain) sequence. The CDR3 is made up of 16 amino acids. Germline trimming cut 2 bases from V and 5 bases from J; bases unmatched to any gene: 5. Germline V gives CDR1 KGHDR, CDR2 SFDVKD. The sample comes from a study of CD8 T cells in Susac syndrome. Study summary: Among the Susac syndrome patients sequenced, 5 or 6 had active disease and about eight were in remission.

Random hexamers were used to reverse transcribe the RNA input (roughly 0.5 to 1 ug). TCRdb used MiXCR to reprocess the immunoSEQ multiplex PCR reads, holding one entry per CDR3 protein. Of 110,000 to 150,000 distinct CDR3 sequences listed, 95% are singletons. Diagnostic criteria defined recently for definite or probable disease were met by the Susac syndrome patients. TEMRA cells were FACS-enriched, with CD8+ and CD4+ T cells isolated negatively. Sequenced input: CD4+ T cells from PBMCs. The clonotype was recovered from a human donor with Susac syndrome. V and J are TRBV24-1 and TRBJ2-2, with 9 bases lining up with TRBD2. The CDR3 spells CATSDSVAGETGELFF. The CDR3 bases are TGTGCCACCAGTGATTCCGTAGCGGGAGAAACCGGGGAGCTGTTTTTT.